These 27 T cell receptor beta chains were all obtained from the same sample, sequenced in a study of blood T cell repertoires in COVID-19. Data came from immunoSEQ multiplex PCR; TCRdb stores just in-frame clones and leaves some out. The sample yields some 250,000 clones, roughly 90% seen once. Sequencing used peripheral blood. All receptors come from a woman aged 25-40 years with COVID-19, enrolled during active disease.

On this clone: A much larger clonotype is one base distant, so this may be a read error. This sequence joins TRBV11-2 and TRBJ1-2; possible D gene TRBD1, 6 bases. The V gene lost 5 bases and the J gene lost 4 bases, with 11 bases spanning the gap. Germline CDR1 is SGHAT and CDR2 is FQNNGV. CDR3 length: 13 residues. CDR3 protein: CASSPGQSYGYTF. CDR3 DNA: TGTGCCAGCAGCCCTGGACAGAGCTATGGCTACACCTTC.

V is TRBV5-1 and J is TRBJ1-1; 9 nucleotides match TRBD1. Per the germline V gene, CDR1 is SGHRS and CDR2 is YFSETQ. Unmatched junction bases numbered 2, after V lost 0 bases and J lost 8 bases. The CDR3 sequence is 13 residues long. The CDR3 sequence is CASSLGTGGEAFF. As DNA, the CDR3 is TGCGCCAGCAGCTTGGGAACAGGGGGCGAAGCTTTCTTT.

The gene calls are TRBV11-3 and TRBJ2-1; D is possibly TRBD1 (6 bases). This CDR3 comprises 14 residues. Germline values: CDR1 SGHNT, CDR2 YENEEA. V was trimmed by 0 bases and J by 5 bases, leaving 8 bases between them. DNA of the CDR3: TGTGCCAGCAGCTTAGACAGGGGCCACAATGAGCAGTTCTTC. This translates into CASSLDRGHNEQFF. Combining the CDR3 with reference TRBV11-3 and TRBJ2-1 gives the whole variable domain EAGVVQSPRYKIIEKKQPVAFWCNPISGHNTLYWYLQNLGQGPELLIRYENEEAVDDSQLPKDRFSAERLKGVDSTLKIQPAELGDSAVYLCASSLDRGHNEQFFGPGTRLTVL.

The J gene is TRBJ1-1, the V gene TRBV12-3 or TRBV12-4; D might be TRBD1 (6 bases). Trimming left V 3 bases short and J 5 bases short, with 10 bases between. The length of the CDR3 is 13 residues. DNA for the CDR3: TGTGCCAGCAGTTTTTCAGGGGTTACTGAAGCTTTCTTT. It encodes CASSFSGVTEAFF.

The V gene is TRBV2, the J gene TRBJ2-3; D perhaps matches TRBD2 (5 bases). The CDR3 is made up of 15 amino acids. Germline V gene lookup returns CDR1 SNHLY and CDR2 FYNNEI. Between the trimmed V and J ends, which lost 7 bases and 6 bases, there was a span of 20 bases. CDR3 loop: CASTYQAFPGDTQYF. DNA of the CDR3: TGTGCCAGCACTTACCAGGCCTTCCCGGGGGATACGCAGTATTTT.

The chain uses TRBV5-4 and TRBJ2-7; 9 bases fit TRBD1. CDR3 length: 15 amino acids. Looked up from germline, CDR1 is SGHNT and CDR2 is YYREEE (reference sequence). With 1 base clipped from V and 6 bases from J, the junction kept 8 bases outside the gene matches. The CDR3 DNA sequence: TGTGCCAGCAGCTTGACAGGGGGCTTCCCGGGCGAGCAGTACTTC. Translating gives CASSLTGGFPGEQYF.

The chain links TRBV21-1 to TRBJ2-2; TRBD2, the D gene given by the table, was not confirmed from the DNA. TRBV21-1 is designated a pseudogene. There are 15 residues in the CDR3. The CDR3 coding sequence is TGTGCCAGCAGCAAAGAGCGGGGGGGCACCGGGGAGCTGTTTTTT. This sequence encodes CASSKERGGTGELFF.

This chain links TRBV29-1 with TRBJ2-1, with TRBD2 matching over 9 bases. Germline trimming cut 7 bases from V and 6 bases from J; bases unmatched to any gene: 4. CDR3 size: 12 residues. Germline assignment: CDR1 SQVTM and CDR2 ANQGSEA. The DNA of the CDR3 is TGCAGCGGTGTAGCGGGGGTCAATGAGCAGTTCTTC. Translated, it gives CSGVAGVNEQFF.

V gene TRBV5-4 combines with J gene TRBJ2-3, with D tentatively TRBD2 (6 bases). This CDR3 is built from 15 residues. Germline CDR1 SGHNT, CDR2 YYREEE (reference sequence). The V and J ends lost 0 bases and 5 bases respectively, with 13 bases between them. In DNA form, the CDR3 reads TGTGCCAGCAGCTTGGCCGCGGGGCCAGGAGATACGCAGTATTTT. As protein: CASSLAAGPGDTQYF.

J is TRBJ1-2 and V is TRBV10-1, with 12 nucleotides matching TRBD1. The CDR3 has 15 amino acids. J gave up 9 bases and V 6 bases, and 11 bases lay outside the gene matches. Germline values: CDR1 WNHNN, CDR2 SYGVQD (reference sequence). The CDR3 region has the DNA TGCGCCAGCAGCGCCGCCGGGACAGGGGGCGATAGCTACACCTTC. Its protein is CASSAAGTGGDSYTF.

The CDR3 DNA follows: TGTGCCAGCAGCCCGGGACAGCATAATTCACCCCTCCACTTT. Amino acid sequence: CASSPGQHNSPLHF. This chain links TRBV6-5 with TRBJ1-6; TRBD1 matches 7 bases. The CDR3 is 14 residues long. Germline-derived CDR1 and CDR2 are MNHEY and SVGAGI. The trim removed 6 bases at V and 5 bases at J, leaving 4 bases unmatched.

The CDR3 loop is CASSLGTGYYEQYF. The CDR3 DNA reads as TGTGCCAGCAGCTTAGGTACAGGCTACTACGAGCAGTACTTC. The V gene is TRBV7-9, the J gene TRBJ2-7; a possible D gene is TRBD1 (5 bases). V gave up 1 base and J gave up 3 bases, with 10 bases separating them. CDR1 SEHNR and CDR2 FQNEAQ come from the germline V gene (reference sequence). The CDR3 consists of 14 residues.

V gene TRBV12-3 or TRBV12-4 combines with J gene TRBJ2-3, with TRBD2 matching 7 bases. Trimming took 8 bases from V and 5 from J; bases not matched to a gene: 7. This CDR3 region has 13 residues. CDR3 in amino acids: CASEGGGIDTQYF. The CDR3 bases are TGTGCCAGCGAAGGCGGGGGTATAGATACGCAGTATTTT.

This clone was found once. The rearrangement links TRBV28 to TRBJ2-1; D is perhaps TRBD2 (6 bases). Germline assignment: CDR1 MDHEN and CDR2 SYDVKM. The CDR3 has 13 residues. Trimming cost V 3 bases and J 8 bases, with 11 bases left between them. Written as DNA, the CDR3 is TGTGCCAGCAGTTTTATAGCGGTGGATGAGCAGTTCTTC. As protein: CASSFIAVDEQFF.

The chain carries TRBV30 and TRBJ2-2; 9 nucleotides align to TRBD1. This CDR3 comprises 14 residues. V shed 3 bases, J shed 3 bases, and the junction held 2 bases outside the gene matches. Germline CDR1 is GTSNPN and CDR2 is SVGIG (reference sequence). In DNA form, the CDR3 reads TGTGCCTGGAGGGGGACAGGGCACACCGGGGAGCTGTTTTTT. Amino acid sequence: CAWRGTGHTGELFF.

The chain carries TRBV4-2 and TRBJ2-3; 8 bases are shared with TRBD2. The CDR3 loop spans 13 amino acids. V gave up 2 bases and J gave up 5 bases; unmatched junction bases: 0. CDR1 is LGHNA, CDR2 YNFKEQ, per germline. The CDR3 is CASSQTSGDTQYF. CDR3 bases: TGTGCCAGCAGCCAAACTAGCGGAGATACGCAGTATTTT.

This chain uses TRBV18 with TRBJ2-3, with TRBD2 matching 8 bases. V was pared by 2 bases and J by 0 bases, with 1 base of the junction left unmatched. The germline gives CDR1 KGHSH, CDR2 LQKENI. The CDR3 sequence is 15 residues long. The CDR3 region has the DNA TGTGCCAGCTCACCAACTAGCGGAAGCACAGATACGCAGTATTTT. Translation: CASSPTSGSTDTQYF.

V usage is TRBV28 and J usage is TRBJ1-1; 8 bases are shared with TRBD1. V lost 2 bases, J lost 0 bases, and 8 bases stayed unmatched. The CDR3 runs 17 residues. Germline V CDR1 and CDR2: MDHEN, SYDVKM. The DNA for the CDR3 is TGTGCCAGCAGTTTAAAGACAGGGGCTTTCCTGAACACTGAAGCTTTCTTT. Translating it yields CASSLKTGAFLNTEAFF. The complete variable domain, with remaining parts taken from reference TRBV28 and TRBJ1-1, reads DVKVTQSSRYLVKRTGEKVFLECVQDMDHENMFWYRQDPGLGLRLIYFSYDVKMKEKGDIPEGYSVSREKKERFSLILESASTNQTSMYLCASSLKTGAFLNTEAFFGQGTRLTVV.

The rearrangement joins TRBV10-2 to TRBJ1-1, with 7 nucleotides matching TRBD1. CDR3 size: 16 residues. The V segment lost 10 bases and the J segment 6 bases; nucleotides outside the gene matches: 20. Germline assignment: CDR1 WSHSY and CDR2 SAAADI. The CDR3 DNA is TGCGCCACCTTTAACCGACGGGCAGGAGACAGGGCTGAAGCTTTCTTT. Amino acid sequence: CATFNRRAGDRAEAFF.

The CDR3 DNA follows: TGCAGCGTCCATAGCCCTACTGAAGCTTTCTTT. Its translation is CSVHSPTEAFF. The chain couples TRBV29-1 to TRBJ1-1; D is unresolved. The CDR3 contains 11 residues. Germline lookup yields CDR1 SQVTM and CDR2 ANQGSEA. Trimming took 6 bases from V and 5 from J, leaving 10 bases between them.

V usage is TRBV5-1 and J usage is TRBJ1-2; 9 bases line up with TRBD1. The germline V gene encodes CDR1 SGHRS and CDR2 YFSETQ. This CDR3 spans 15 amino acids. V lost 0 bases, J lost 6 bases, and 6 bases stayed unmatched. The CDR3 region has the DNA TGCGCCAGCAGCTTGGTTCCGGGACAGGGTGATGGCTACACCTTC. The encoded protein is CASSLVPGQGDGYTF.

This clone was detected once. The CDR3 DNA sequence: TGTGCCAGCTACCGAGGGGGGAACACTGAAGCTTTCTTT. This codes for CASYRGGNTEAFF. The V call is TRBV6-5, the J call TRBJ1-1; D possibly corresponds to TRBD1 (6 bases). The V gene's germline CDR1 is MNHEY and CDR2 SVGAGI. Deletions cut 8 bases from V and 1 base from J, with 11 bases between. CDR3 length equals 13 residues.

This chain joins TRBV7-6 and TRBJ2-3, with 8 bases fitting TRBD1. CDR3 length: 14 residues. CDR1 and CDR2 from the germline V gene are SGHVS and FNYEAQ. The V and J ends lost 3 bases and 6 bases, in that order; junction bases with no gene match: 5. CDR3 protein: CASSFRGPGDTQYF. The CDR3 coding sequence is TGTGCCAGCAGCTTCAGGGGGCCCGGGGATACGCAGTATTTT.

The chain has TRBV2 and TRBJ2-1, with 11 bases that match TRBD2. After removal of 8 bases from V and 7 bases from J, the junction contained 13 bases not matched to a gene. The CDR3 spans 16 residues. Germline lookup yields CDR1 SNHLY and CDR2 FYNNEI. CDR3 region: CASQWVSGGARNEQFF. CDR3 coding DNA: TGTGCCAGCCAATGGGTTAGCGGGGGGGCCCGGAATGAGCAGTTCTTC.

V and J are TRBV27 and TRBJ1-2; D call uncertain. Looked up from germline, CDR1 is MNHEY and CDR2 is SMNVEV (reference sequence). V dropped 5 bases and J dropped 1 base, with 5 bases sitting between them. The CDR3 is 12 residues long. CDR3 DNA: TGTGCCAGCAGTGCGGATAACTATGGCTACACCTTC. Encoded protein: CASSADNYGYTF.

The V and J genes are TRBV4-1 and TRBJ2-3, with TRBD2 identical over 8 bases. The J segment lost 0 bases and the V segment lost 1 base, leaving 3 bases of the junction unmatched. This CDR3 has 16 amino acids. The germline V gene has CDR1 MGHRA and CDR2 YSYEKL. The CDR3 bases are TGCGCCAGCAGCCAAGGGGCGGGGGGAAGCACAGATACGCAGTATTTT. Amino acids: CASSQGAGGSTDTQYF.

V gene TRBV20-1 combines with J gene TRBJ1-6; D not resolved. The CDR3 has 14 residues. The V end lost 3 bases, the J end lost 8 bases, and 14 bases lay between the germline ends. Germline CDR1 reads DFQATT; CDR2 reads SNEGSKA (reference sequence). The CDR3 is CSASPGVSDSPLHF. CDR3 coding DNA: TGCAGTGCTAGTCCCGGTGTGAGTGATTCACCCCTCCACTTT.